The 17 T cell receptor beta chains below all came from one sample that was sequenced in a study of graft-versus-host responses after intestinal transplantation. Measured with immunoSEQ multiplex PCR; TCRdb has only the in-frame clones, and not every one. The sample shows more than 15,000 clones, around nine tenths of them seen only once. This material consisted of bone marrow, taken roughly 19 weeks after transplant. The receptor source for this set is a human patient who received an intestinal transplant, so some T cells may come from the graft donor.

The gene calls are TRBV5-1 and TRBJ2-7; D might be TRBD2 (5 bases). The V gene's germline CDR1 is SGHRS and CDR2 YFSETQ. Trimming removed 3 bases at V and 7 bases at J, with 23 bases between. The CDR3 totals 16 residues. The DNA of the CDR3 is TGCGCCAGCAGCTGGACGGAGGCCTTACCTGGCTGGGAGCAGTACTTC. This gives the protein CASSWTEALPGWEQYF.

The rearrangement uses TRBV6-5 and TRBJ1-4, with 8 bases aligning to TRBD1. V trimming: 5 bases; J trimming: 7 bases; junction bases outside the gene matches: 6. This CDR3 has 14 amino acids. Germline lookup yields CDR1 MNHEY and CDR2 SVGAGI. The CDR3 DNA is TGTGCCAGCAGTCCCAGGGGGCGCGGTGAAAAACTGTTTTTT. Translating it yields CASSPRGRGEKLFF.

V and J are TRBV6-1 and TRBJ2-5, with TRBD1 identical over 11 bases. There are 15 residues in the CDR3. CDR1 and CDR2 from the germline V gene are MNHNS and SASEGT. V lost 7 bases and J lost 2; bases outside the gene matches: 6. CDR3 loop: CASIGDRGRQETQYF. CDR3 DNA: TGTGCCAGCATAGGGGACAGGGGGAGGCAAGAGACCCAGTACTTC.

V gene TRBV7-9 combines with J gene TRBJ2-2; D call uncertain. V was shortened by 7 bases and J by 3 bases, with 18 bases between the two germline ends. The CDR3 extends over 16 amino acids. The germline V gene encodes CDR1 SEHNR and CDR2 FQNEAQ (reference sequence). The CDR3 bases are TGTGCCAGCATCAAGGATAGTGTCGAATACACCGGGGAGCTGTTTTTT. It is translated as CASIKDSVEYTGELFF.

The table lists this clone with a count of one. This chain joins TRBV2 and TRBJ1-6; D is uncertain. Germline CDR1 is SNHLY and CDR2 is FYNNEI. CDR3 length equals 17 residues. V lost 6 bases and J 0 bases, leaving 15 bases between the germline ends. The CDR3 here is CASSIFSPRSYNSPLHF. DNA of the CDR3: TGTGCCAGCAGCATCTTCTCCCCCCGCTCCTATAATTCACCCCTCCACTTT.

The CDR3, as DNA: TGTGCCAGCAGTTTACCCCCCCGGGTTACTGAAGCTTTCTTT. Translating it yields CASSLPPRVTEAFF. The V and J genes are TRBV28 and TRBJ1-1; no clear D. Per germline, CDR1 MDHEN and CDR2 SYDVKM. The CDR3 is 14 residues long. V lost 2 bases, J lost 5 bases, and 12 bases lay in between.

This chain connects TRBV5-1 to TRBJ2-7; TRBD2 matches 10 bases. The CDR3 covers 16 residues. V lost 1 base and J lost 1; bases outside the gene matches: 5. From germline, CDR1 is SGHRS and CDR2 YFSETQ. The CDR3 protein is CASSLPGTSVSYEQYF. DNA for the CDR3: TGCGCCAGCAGCTTGCCTGGGACTAGCGTTTCCTACGAGCAGTACTTC.

V and J are TRBV27 and TRBJ2-7; D might be TRBD1 or TRBD2, each matching 6 bases. Trimming pared 6 bases from V and 2 bases from J, leaving 11 bases between. This CDR3 region has 13 residues. Per germline, CDR1 MNHEY and CDR2 SMNVEV (reference sequence). The CDR3 DNA is TGTGCCAGCAGCCCTCGGGGGCCCTACGAGCAGTACTTC. Translation: CASSPRGPYEQYF.

This clone has just one count. The chain links TRBV19 to TRBJ1-2, with TRBD1 as a possible D gene (5 bases). V shed 5 bases and J shed 6 bases, with 13 bases lying between them. Germline CDR1 LNHDA, CDR2 SQIVND (reference sequence). The CDR3 loop spans 13 amino acids. CDR3 amino acids: CASSSTGTHGYTF. The DNA for the CDR3 is TGTGCCAGTAGTTCTACCGGGACCCATGGCTACACCTTC. Filled out from reference TRBV19 and TRBJ1-2, the complete variable domain reads DGGITQSPKYLFRKEGQNVTLSCEQNLNHDAMYWYRQDPGQGLRLIYYSQIVNDFQKGDIAEGYSVSREKKESFPLTVTSAQKNPTAFYLCASSSTGTHGYTFGSGTRLTVV.

V usage is TRBV6-1 and J usage is TRBJ2-1; no clear D gene. V was shortened by 5 bases and J by 9 bases, with 11 bases between the two germline ends. The CDR3 consists of 12 residues. Germline V gives CDR1 MNHNS, CDR2 SASEGT. The chain's CDR3 is CASSREVSEQFF. The DNA of the CDR3 is TGTGCCAGCAGTCGAGAGGTATCTGAGCAGTTCTTC.

J is TRBJ2-3 and V is TRBV7-3; tentatively, D is TRBD2 (6 bases). The germline V and J ends were trimmed by 5 bases and 5 bases, with 17 bases remaining between them. CDR1 is SGHTA, CDR2 FQGTGA, per germline. The CDR3 consists of 15 residues. The CDR3 loop is CASSPGLLSIDTQYF. The CDR3 DNA sequence: TGTGCCAGCAGCCCGGGACTTCTCTCCATAGATACGCAGTATTTT.

The chain combines TRBV19 with TRBJ2-3, with TRBD2 matching over 11 bases. Germline CDR1 and CDR2: LNHDA and SQIVND (reference sequence). V shed 3 bases and J 2 bases; nucleotides not matched to a gene: 4. This CDR3 is built from 16 residues. CDR3 nucleotides: TGTGCCAGTAGTATCGGACTAGCGGGCTACACAGATACGCAGTATTTT. Translation gives CASSIGLAGYTDTQYF. Full variable domain (rest looked up from reference TRBV19 and TRBJ2-3): DGGITQSPKYLFRKEGQNVTLSCEQNLNHDAMYWYRQDPGQGLRLIYYSQIVNDFQKGDIAEGYSVSREKKESFPLTVTSAQKNPTAFYLCASSIGLAGYTDTQYFGPGTRLTVL.

The chain uses TRBV11-2 and TRBJ2-7; weak D call: TRBD2 (6 bases). The CDR3 has 14 residues. The ends were cut back, 5 bases at V and 0 bases at J, with 11 bases in the middle. Looked up from germline, CDR1 is SGHAT and CDR2 is FQNNGV. CDR3 DNA: TGTGCCAGCAGCGCAACGCGGGGCTCCTACGAGCAGTACTTC. It specifies CASSATRGSYEQYF. Complete variable domain (other parts from reference TRBV11-2 and TRBJ2-7): EAGVAQSPRYKIIEKRQSVAFWCNPISGHATLYWYQQILGQGPKLLIQFQNNGVVDDSQLPKDRFSAERLKGVDSTLKIQPAKLEDSAVYLCASSATRGSYEQYFGPGTRLTVT.

This clone appeared a single time. This chain joins TRBV4-3 and TRBJ2-2; D is undetermined. CDR1 and CDR2 (germline): LGHNA, YSLEER. V was pared by 1 base and J by 3 bases, with 9 bases between. CDR3 length: 15 residues. The CDR3 region is CASSQGEPYTGELFF. The DNA for the CDR3 is TGCGCCAGCAGCCAAGGGGAACCCTACACCGGGGAGCTGTTTTTT.

The chain uses TRBV10-1 and TRBJ2-1; D is undetermined. Trimming pared 4 bases from V and 0 bases from J, leaving 13 bases between. The CDR3 is made up of 16 amino acids. Germline CDR1 and CDR2: WNHNN and SYGVQD (reference sequence). CDR3 amino acids: CASSGNRVPSYNEQFF. The DNA of the CDR3 is TGCGCCAGCAGTGGGAATCGCGTGCCCTCCTACAATGAGCAGTTCTTC.

In this sample, this clone turned up a few times. The chain recombines TRBV29-1 with TRBJ1-1, with D possibly matching TRBD1 (5 bases). Germline CDR1 SQVTM, CDR2 ANQGSEA. This CDR3 region has 14 residues. V lost 2 bases, J lost 7 bases, and 17 bases lay in between. The CDR3 region is CSVELGTGLFEAFF. The CDR3, as DNA: TGCAGCGTTGAATTAGGGACGGGCCTTTTTGAAGCTTTCTTT. Based on the CDR3 plus reference TRBV29-1 and TRBJ1-1, the full variable domain is SAVISQKPSRDICQRGTSLTIQCQVDSQVTMMFWYRQQPGQSLTLIATANQGSEATYESGFVIDKFPISRPNLTFSTLTVSNMSPEDSSIYLCSVELGTGLFEAFFGQGTRLTVV.

The V call is TRBV19, the J call TRBJ2-2; 10 bases match TRBD1. CDR3 length: 18 residues. Per germline, CDR1 LNHDA and CDR2 SQIVND (reference sequence). Trimming removed 3 bases from V and 0 bases from J; junction bases left unmatched: 7. The CDR3 spells CASSISTGGGSNTGELFF. The CDR3 region has the DNA TGTGCCAGTAGTATCTCGACAGGGGGCGGATCGAACACCGGGGAGCTGTTTTTT.